This T cell receptor (beta chain) stems from a study of T cell responses to AZD1222 COVID-19 vaccine. Overall study context: Both about-4-week and about-12-week second-dose recipients were combined. Study-level findings and limits: Unmutated variant regions reportedly attract nearly half of all spike-specific TCRs. With dominance at 160-218 and 743-854, vaccine-associated CD4 TCRs spanned spike.

Germline loops: CDR1 SNHLY, CDR2 FYNNEI. Trimming left V 3 bases short and J 3 bases short, with 15 bases between. The CDR3 covers 15 residues. In this sample, this clone turned up once. Antigen specificity is unknown. Data came from immunoSEQ multiplex PCR; TCRdb stores just in-frame clones and leaves some out. Of 200,000 or so clones detected, 90% to 95% appear once; the ten largest clones hold 7.5% to 10%. The chain combines TRBV2 with TRBJ2-7; perhaps D is TRBD1 or TRBD2 (5 bases each). The sequencing used peripheral blood, collected on day 0 of AZD1222 vaccination. The source is an adult in good health. DNA of the CDR3: TGTGCCAGCAGTGAGCCAGGGAGACAATTCTACGAGCAGTACTTC. It encodes CASSEPGRQFYEQYF.